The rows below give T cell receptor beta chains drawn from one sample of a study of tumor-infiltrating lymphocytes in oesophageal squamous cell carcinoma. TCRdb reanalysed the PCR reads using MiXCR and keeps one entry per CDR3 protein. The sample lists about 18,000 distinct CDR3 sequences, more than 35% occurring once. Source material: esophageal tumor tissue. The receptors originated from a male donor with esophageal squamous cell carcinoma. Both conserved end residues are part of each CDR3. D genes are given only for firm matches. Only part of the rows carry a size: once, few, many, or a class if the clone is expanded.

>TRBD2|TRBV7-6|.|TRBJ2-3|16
TGTGCCAGCAGCTTAGCTGGCGGGGGGGGGACAGATACGCAGTATTTT
CASSLAGGGGTDTQYF
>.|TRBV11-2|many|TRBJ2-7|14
TGTGCCAGCAGCTTAGATCAGGCAGGGGACGAGCAGTACTTC
CASSLDQAGDEQYF
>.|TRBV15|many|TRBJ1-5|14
TGTGCCACCAGCAGAGATGGGGGCAATCAGCCCCAGCATTTT
CATSRDGGNQPQHF
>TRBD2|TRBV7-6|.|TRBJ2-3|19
TGTGCCAGCAGCTTAGCGTCACTAGCGGGGGCATCTAGCACAGATACGCAGTATTTT
CASSLASLAGASSTDTQYF
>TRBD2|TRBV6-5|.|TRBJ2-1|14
TGTGCCAGCTTCGGGACTAGAATCTACAATGAGCAGTTCTTC
CASFGTRIYNEQFF
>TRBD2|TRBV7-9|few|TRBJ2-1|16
TGTGCCAGCAGCTTAGCAGTTGCGGGAGGGCACAATGAGCAGTTCTTC
CASSLAVAGGHNEQFF
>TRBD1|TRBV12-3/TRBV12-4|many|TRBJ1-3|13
TGTGCCAGCACCCTGGACAGGGGAAACACCATATATTTT
CASTLDRGNTIYF
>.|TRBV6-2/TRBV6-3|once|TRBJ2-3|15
TGTGCCAGCAGTTACTCGAATGTCGTCACAGATACGCAGTATTTT
CASSYSNVVTDTQYF
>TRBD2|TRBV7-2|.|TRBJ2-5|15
TGTGCCAGCAGCTTATTGACTAGCGGGAAGGAGACCCAGTACTTC
CASSLLTSGKETQYF
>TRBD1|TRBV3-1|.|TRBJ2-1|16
TGTGCCAGCAGCCCCGGGGACAGGGGGCCCTACAATGAGCAGTTCTTC
CASSPGDRGPYNEQFF
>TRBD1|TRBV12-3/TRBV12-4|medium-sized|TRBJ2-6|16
TGTGCCAGCACTGGGGACAGTTTCTCTGGGGCCAACGTCCTGACTTTC
CASTGDSFSGANVLTF
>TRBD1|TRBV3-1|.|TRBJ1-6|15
TGTGCCAGCAGCCCCCGACAGGGCGGCAATTCACCCCTCCACTTT
CASSPRQGGNSPLHF
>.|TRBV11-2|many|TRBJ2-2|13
TGTGCCAGCAGCTTAGGATGGCCCGGGGAGCTGTTTTTT
CASSLGWPGELFF
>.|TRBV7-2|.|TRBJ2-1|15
TGTGCCAGCAGCAGGGACCAAAGCTCCTACAATGAGCAGTTCTTC
CASSRDQSSYNEQFF
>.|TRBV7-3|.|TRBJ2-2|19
TGTGCCAGCAGCTTAAGACCCCTCATAGTCCCCGACAGGACCGGGGAGCTGTTTTTT
CASSLRPLIVPDRTGELFF
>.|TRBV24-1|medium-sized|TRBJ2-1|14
TGTGCCACGGAAACAGGGAGCTCCTACAATGAGCAGTTCTTC
CATETGSSYNEQFF
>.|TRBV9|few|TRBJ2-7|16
TGTGCCAGCAGCGTATCCCCTTTGAGCAGCGACTACGAGCAGTACTTC
CASSVSPLSSDYEQYF
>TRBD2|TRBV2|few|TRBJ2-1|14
TGTGCCAGCAGCACTAGCGGGAGGAGAGGGGAGCAGTTCTTC
CASSTSGRRGEQFF
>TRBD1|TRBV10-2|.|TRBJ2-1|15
TGCGCCAGCAGGAACGCAGGGGGATTATGGGATGAGCAGTTCTTC
CASRNAGGLWDEQFF
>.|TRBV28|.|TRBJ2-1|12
TGTGCCAGCAGTCCCCTTCGGGATGAGCAGTTCTTC
CASSPLRDEQFF
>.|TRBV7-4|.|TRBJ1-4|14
TGTGCCAGCAGCTTAGCGGCAAATACAGATACGCAGTTTTTT
CASSLAANTDTQFF
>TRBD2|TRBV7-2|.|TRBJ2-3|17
TGTGCCAGCAGCTTAGTGGCTGGCGGGAGGGGCACAGATACGCAGTATTTT
CASSLVAGGRGTDTQYF
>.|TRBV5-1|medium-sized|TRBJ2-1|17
TGCGCCAGCAGCTTGGTGGTAGCGGGTAAGGGGGACAATGAGCAGTTCTTC
CASSLVVAGKGDNEQFF
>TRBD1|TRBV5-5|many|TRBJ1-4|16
TGTGCCAGCAGTTCACAGGGGACTTCAACTAATGAAAAACTGTTTTTT
CASSSQGTSTNEKLFF
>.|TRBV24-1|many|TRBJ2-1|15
TGTGCCACCAGTGATTTTCGGGGAACCTACAATGAGCAGTTCTTC
CATSDFRGTYNEQFF
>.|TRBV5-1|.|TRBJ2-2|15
TGCGCCAGCAGGGTGCAGAACGCGAACACCGGGGAGCTGTTTTTT
CASRVQNANTGELFF
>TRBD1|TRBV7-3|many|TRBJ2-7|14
TGTGCCAGCAGCTTGGGGACAGGAGCCTACGAGCAGTACTTC
CASSLGTGAYEQYF
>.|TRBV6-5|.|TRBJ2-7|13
TGTGCCAGCAGTGGGGCCGTCGGAAGCGAGCAGTACTTC
CASSGAVGSEQYF
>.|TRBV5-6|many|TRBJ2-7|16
TGTGCCAGCAGTATACAAGGTGCAGCCTTCTCCTACGAGCAGTACTTC
CASSIQGAAFSYEQYF
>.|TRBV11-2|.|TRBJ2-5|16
TGTGCCAGCAGCTTCTCCATGTCTCCGGCACAAGAGACCCAGTACTTC
CASSFSMSPAQETQYF
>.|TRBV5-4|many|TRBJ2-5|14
TGTGCCAGCAGCTTGAGCAGGGTGGGGGAGACCCAGTACTTC
CASSLSRVGETQYF
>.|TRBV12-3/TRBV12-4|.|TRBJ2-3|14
TGTGCCAGCAGTTTAGTTGCGGTAGAAGATACGCAGTATTTT
CASSLVAVEDTQYF
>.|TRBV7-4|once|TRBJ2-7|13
TGTGCCAGCAGCTTAATCGCGGGAAACGAGCAGTACTTC
CASSLIAGNEQYF
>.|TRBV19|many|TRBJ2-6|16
TGTGCCAGTAGTTACCAGGGAGGCTCTGGGGCCAACGTCCTGACTTTC
CASSYQGGSGANVLTF
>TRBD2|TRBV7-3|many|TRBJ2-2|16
TGTGCCAGCACCCTTAGCGGGGGGGGGAACACCGGGGAGCTGTTTTTT
CASTLSGGGNTGELFF
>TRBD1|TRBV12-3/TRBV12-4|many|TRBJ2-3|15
TGTGCCAGCAGTAGGACAGGTTGGGGCACAGATACGCAGTATTTT
CASSRTGWGTDTQYF
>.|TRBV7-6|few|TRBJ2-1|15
TGTGCCAGCAGCTTAAGGGCTGTCGCCTACAATGAGCAGTTCTTC
CASSLRAVAYNEQFF
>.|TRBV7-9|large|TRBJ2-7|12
TGTGCCAGCAGCTCACTGCGGTACGAGCAGTACTTC
CASSSLRYEQYF
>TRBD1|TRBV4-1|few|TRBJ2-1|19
TGCGCCAGCAGCCAAGATCCAAAGGGACAGGGGTACCAATTCAATGAGCAGTTCTTC
CASSQDPKGQGYQFNEQFF
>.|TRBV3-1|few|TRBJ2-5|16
TGTGCCAGCAGCCAAGAAGGGAGGTTGCAGCAAGAGACCCAGTACTTC
CASSQEGRLQQETQYF
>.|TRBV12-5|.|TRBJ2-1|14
TGTGCTAGTGGTTTGGTAGGTAGCTCAGATGAGCAGTTCTTC
CASGLVGSSDEQFF
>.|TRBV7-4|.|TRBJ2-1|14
TGTGCCAGCAGCTTATTGATCTCCTACAATGAGCAGTTCTTC
CASSLLISYNEQFF
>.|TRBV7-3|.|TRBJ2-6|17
TGTGCCAGCAGCCCCGCCGGACGGGTCTCTGGGGCCAACGTCCTGACTTTC
CASSPAGRVSGANVLTF
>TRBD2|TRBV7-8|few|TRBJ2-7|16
TGTGCCAGCAGCGCCCTGGGACTAGCGAGTAGATCCGAGCAGTACTTC
CASSALGLASRSEQYF
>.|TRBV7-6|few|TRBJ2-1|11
TGTGCCAGCAGCCATAGCAATGAGCAGTTCTTC
CASSHSNEQFF